Each of the 5 T cell receptor beta chains below was sequenced from the same sample in a study of brain metastases from non-small cell lung cancer. Assay used: immunoSEQ multiplex PCR; TCRdb lists only in-frame clones, some missing. The table has around 2,900 clones, 65% to 90% seen once. The material sequenced was primary lung tumor tissue. The source of these receptors is a donor at least 40 years old with non-small cell lung cancer.

In this sample, this clone turned up once. This sequence joins TRBV28 and TRBJ2-1; D gene uncertain. V dropped 7 bases and J dropped 8 bases, with 15 bases sitting between them. The length of the CDR3 is 13 residues. In germline, CDR1 is MDHEN, CDR2 SYDVKM. CDR3 sequence: CASTMSMGDEQFF. The CDR3 bases are TGTGCCAGCACTATGTCCATGGGCGATGAGCAGTTCTTC.

V is TRBV4-1 and J is TRBJ1-4, with no clear D. CDR3 length equals 14 residues. The germline V gene has CDR1 MGHRA and CDR2 YSYEKL. Deletions cut 9 bases from V and 0 bases from J, with 11 bases between. CDR3 bases: TGCGCCAGAAACCGCAGCGCAACTAATGAAAAACTGTTTTTT. Protein product: CARNRSATNEKLFF.

This chain uses TRBV6-5 with TRBJ1-5; D is unclear. There are 14 residues in the CDR3. Germline V CDR1 and CDR2: MNHEY, SVGAGI. V dropped 5 bases and J dropped 7 bases, with 15 bases sitting between them. The CDR3 reads CASSPGTAEQPQHF. The CDR3 DNA is TGTGCCAGCAGTCCGGGCACCGCTGAGCAGCCCCAGCATTTT.

Of note for this clone: The junction and the germline gene differ at one end; a read error may be behind it. J is TRBJ2-2 and V is TRBV12-3 or TRBV12-4; TRBD2 might be the D (5 bases). CDR3 size: 13 residues. The CDR3, as DNA: TGTACCAGCAGTCACAACCCCACCGGGAAGCTGTTTTTT. Translated, it gives CTSSHNPTGKLFF.

The chain combines TRBV19 with TRBJ2-1; 8 bases are a match to TRBD2. The CDR3 totals 18 residues. Germline CDR1 is LNHDA and CDR2 is SQIVND (reference sequence). J gave up 2 bases and V 5 bases, and 14 bases lay outside the gene matches. CDR3 loop: CASSGGLGLVRAYNEQFF. Written as DNA, the CDR3 is TGTGCCAGTAGTGGGGGACTAGGGTTGGTGAGGGCCTACAATGAGCAGTTCTTC.